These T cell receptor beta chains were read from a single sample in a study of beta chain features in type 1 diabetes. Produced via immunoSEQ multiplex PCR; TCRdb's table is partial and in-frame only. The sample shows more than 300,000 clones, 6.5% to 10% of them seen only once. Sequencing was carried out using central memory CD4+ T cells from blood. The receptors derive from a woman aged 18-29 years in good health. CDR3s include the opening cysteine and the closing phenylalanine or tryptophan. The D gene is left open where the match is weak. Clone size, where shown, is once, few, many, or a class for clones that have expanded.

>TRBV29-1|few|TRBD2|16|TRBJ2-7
TGCAGCGTGGAAGGTCATGGGGCGGGGGGCTCCTACGAGCAGTACTTC
CSVEGHGAGGSYEQYF
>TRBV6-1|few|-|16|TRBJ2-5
TGTGCCAGCAGTGAGGGTGGAAGGGGTAGACAAGAGACCCAGTACTTC
CASSEGGRGRQETQYF
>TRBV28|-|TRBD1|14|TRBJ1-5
TGTGCCAGCATCTCCGGGACAGGAAATCAGCCCCAGCATTTT
CASISGTGNQPQHF
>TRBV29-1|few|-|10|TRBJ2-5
TGCAGCTCCAGTCGGGAGACCCAGTACTTC
CSSSRETQYF
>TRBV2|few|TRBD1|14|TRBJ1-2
TGTGCCAGCCAGAAACAGGGGGCTAACTATGGCTACACCTTC
CASQKQGANYGYTF
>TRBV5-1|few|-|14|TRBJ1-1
TGCGCCAGCAGCTCGCAGGGGCAGGACACTGAAGCTTTCTTT
CASSSQGQDTEAFF
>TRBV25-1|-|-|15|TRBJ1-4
TGTGCCAGCAGTTCCATCCGGGGTCGAAGGGAAAAACTGTTTTTT
CASSSIRGRREKLFF
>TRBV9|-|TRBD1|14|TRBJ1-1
TGTGCCAGCAGAAAATTACAGGGGGCGGGTGAAGCTTTCTTT
CASRKLQGAGEAFF
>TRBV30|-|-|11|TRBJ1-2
TGTGCCCCCCGTGTGGTCTATGGCTACACCTTC
CAPRVVYGYTF
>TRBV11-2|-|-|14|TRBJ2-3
TGTGCCAGCAGCTTAGCGTACAGCACAGATACGCAGTATTTT
CASSLAYSTDTQYF
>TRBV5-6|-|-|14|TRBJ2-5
TGTGCCAGCAGCTTGGGACTTAACCAAGAGACCCAGTACTTC
CASSLGLNQETQYF
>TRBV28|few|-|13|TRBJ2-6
TGTGCCAGCAGGGGGACAGGGGCCAACGTCCTGACTTTC
CASRGTGANVLTF
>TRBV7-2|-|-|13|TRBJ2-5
TGTGCCAGCAGCTTAGCCCCTCCAGAGACCCAGTACTTC
CASSLAPPETQYF
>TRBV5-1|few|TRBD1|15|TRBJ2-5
TGCGCCAGCAAGTTGGGACAGGGCGCCCTGGAGACCCAGTACTTC
CASKLGQGALETQYF
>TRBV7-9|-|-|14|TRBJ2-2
TGTGCCAGCAGCTTATACCCGAACACCGGGGAGCTGTTTTTT
CASSLYPNTGELFF
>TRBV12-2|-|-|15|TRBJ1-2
TGTGCAAGTCGCTTAGCGATAGACAGGGAGGTTGGCTACACCTTC
CASRLAIDREVGYTF
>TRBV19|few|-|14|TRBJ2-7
TGTGCCAGTAGTTTTAGTAGAGACAGCTACGAGCAGTACTTC
CASSFSRDSYEQYF
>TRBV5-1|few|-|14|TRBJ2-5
TGCGCCAGCAGCTTGGAGGGGCGTCAAGAGACCCAGTACTTC
CASSLEGRQETQYF
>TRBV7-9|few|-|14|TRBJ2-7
TGTGCCAGCAGCTTCTACAAGAACTCCTACGAGCAGTACTTC
CASSFYKNSYEQYF